This T cell receptor (beta chain) is drawn from a study of blood T cell repertoires in COVID-19. Background on the study: Samples taken during acute and convalescent COVID-19 were collected in the United States, Italy and Spain. PBMCs, B-cell-depleted T cells, or T cells provided the cDNA or gDNA that made up the material.

As originally analysed: The authors estimated nucleated cell counts from reference gene primer amplification. The data were produced by immunoSEQ multiplex PCR, yet TCRdb's version contains in-frame clones alone and is incomplete. That table gives V, J and clone size, and the DNA gave D and trimming. The sample consists of some 45,000 clones, approximately 90% of them appearing once. Source material: peripheral blood. The sequence was obtained from a man aged 45-65 years with active COVID-19.

The CDR3: CASSLAGAVFF. CDR3 bases: TGTGCCAGCAGCTTAGCCGGTGCGGTGTTTTTT. The chain has TRBV7-2 and TRBJ1-4; D is uncertain. The V and J ends lost 0 bases and 15 bases respectively, with 8 bases between them. The CDR3 sequence is 11 residues long. CDR1 is SGHTA and CDR2 is FQGNSA in the germline V gene.